This T cell receptor (beta chain) comes out of a study of beta chain features in type 1 diabetes. The study's findings and limits: Moderate yet significant TCRB CDR3 shortening was seen in Type 1 diabetes patients in all four CD4+ subsets. Although PCR might favor shorter templates, it would do so equally in patients and controls. Across patients, naive, central memory and Treg TCRB repertoires exhibited apparently greater similarity than was observed across healthy donors.

The authors reverse transcribed all of the isolated RNA, so sequencing captured expressed TCRB transcripts. Repertoires were generated with immunoSEQ multiplex PCR, while TCRdb's copy carries only in-frame clones and drops some. The data contain over 100,000 clones, 30% to 40% of them seen just once; the ten biggest clones take up 0.065%. On this clone itself: No antigen is known for it.

V shed 0 bases and J shed 6 bases, with 10 bases lying between them. The CDR3 is 14 residues long. Looked up from germline, CDR1 is SGHRS and CDR2 is YFSETQ. It was via CD45RO/CCR7/CD25/CD127/CD95/CD27 that CD4+ naive, central memory, regulatory and stem cell-like memory cells were sorted. What was sequenced was stem cell memory CD4+ T cells from blood. The clonotype was recovered from a woman under 30 in good health. This chain links TRBV5-1 with TRBJ1-5; TRBD1 might be the D (5 bases). The CDR3 DNA is TGCGCCAGCAGCTTGGGGCAGGGCACTCAGCCCCAGCATTTT. This gives the protein CASSLGQGTQPQHF.